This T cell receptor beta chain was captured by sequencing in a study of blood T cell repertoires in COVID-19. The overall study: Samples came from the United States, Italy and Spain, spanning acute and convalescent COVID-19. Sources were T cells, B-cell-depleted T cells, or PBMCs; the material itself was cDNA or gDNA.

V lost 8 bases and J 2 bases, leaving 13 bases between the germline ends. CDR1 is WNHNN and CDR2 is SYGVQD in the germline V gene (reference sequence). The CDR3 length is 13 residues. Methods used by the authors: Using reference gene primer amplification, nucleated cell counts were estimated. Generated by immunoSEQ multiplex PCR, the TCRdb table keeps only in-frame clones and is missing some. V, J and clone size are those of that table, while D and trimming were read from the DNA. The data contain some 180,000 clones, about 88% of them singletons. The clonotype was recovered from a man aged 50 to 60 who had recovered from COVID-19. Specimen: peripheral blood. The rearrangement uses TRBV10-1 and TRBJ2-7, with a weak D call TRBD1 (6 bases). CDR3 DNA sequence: TGCGCCAGCGGGGGCGGCCTAACCTACGAGCAGTACTTC. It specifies CASGGGLTYEQYF.